This T cell receptor (beta chain) was obtained from a study of T cell responses to AZD1222 COVID-19 vaccine. Some clones are missing from TCRdb's copy, which holds only in-frame ones; the method was immunoSEQ multiplex PCR. The profile shows about 180,000 clones, 88% of them singletons. The CDR3 covers 13 residues. The trim removed 9 bases at V and 0 bases at J, leaving 4 bases unmatched. CDR1 and CDR2 (germline): SEHNR, FQNEAQ (reference sequence). Study findings and constraints: Along spike, vaccine-associated CD4 TCRs were found throughout, with dominance at 160-218 and 743-854. Per reports, nearly half of all spike-specific TCRs target regions that are unmutated in variants. Possibly, clonal diversity was underestimated; donors were largely white British and included more females. The breadth and depth of Spike-specific TCRs increased once two AZD1222 doses had been given.

Concerning this clone itself: Its antigen is unidentified.

The rearrangement links TRBV7-9 to TRBJ1-2, with 7 bases matching TRBD1. This material consisted of peripheral blood, taken on day 0 of AZD1222 vaccination. The origin of this receptor is an adult in good health. Written as DNA, the CDR3 is TGTGCCAGGCAGGGGGGATCTAACTATGGCTACACCTTC. Protein: CARQGGSNYGYTF.